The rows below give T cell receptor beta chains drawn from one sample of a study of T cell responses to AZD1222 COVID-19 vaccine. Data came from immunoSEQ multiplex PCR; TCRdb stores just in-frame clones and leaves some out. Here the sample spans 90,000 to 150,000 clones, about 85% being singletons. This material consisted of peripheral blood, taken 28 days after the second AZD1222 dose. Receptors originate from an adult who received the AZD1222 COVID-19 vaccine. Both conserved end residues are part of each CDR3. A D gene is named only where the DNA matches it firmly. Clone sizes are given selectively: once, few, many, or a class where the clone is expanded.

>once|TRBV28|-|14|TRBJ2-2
CASSPLPNTGELFF
TGTGCCAGCAGCCCTCTACCGAACACCGGGGAGCTGTTTTTT
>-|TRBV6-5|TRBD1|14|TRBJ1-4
CASSYSTGAEKLFF
TGTGCCAGCAGTTACTCGACAGGGGCGGAAAAACTGTTTTTT
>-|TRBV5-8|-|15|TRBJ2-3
CASSLVGGFTDTQYF
TGTGCCAGCAGCTTGGTAGGCGGATTCACAGATACGCAGTATTTT
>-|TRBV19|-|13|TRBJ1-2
CASSIDGGYGYTF
TGTGCCAGTAGTATAGACGGCGGCTATGGCTACACCTTC
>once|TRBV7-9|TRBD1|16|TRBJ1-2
CASSSQLTGGDYGYTF
TGTGCCAGCAGTTCACAATTGACAGGGGGTGACTATGGCTACACCTTC
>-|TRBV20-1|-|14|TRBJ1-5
CSASWAGSNQPQHF
TGCAGTGCTAGTTGGGCGGGGAGCAATCAGCCCCAGCATTTT
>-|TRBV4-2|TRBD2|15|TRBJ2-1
CASSLRAGGDNEQFF
TGTGCCAGCAGCCTCAGAGCGGGGGGGGACAATGAGCAGTTCTTC
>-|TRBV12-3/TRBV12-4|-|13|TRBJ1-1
CASSRERRTEAFF
TGTGCCAGCAGTCGGGAAAGAAGGACTGAAGCTTTCTTT
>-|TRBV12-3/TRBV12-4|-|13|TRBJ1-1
CASSLAKAAEAFF
TGTGCCAGCAGTTTAGCCAAGGCAGCTGAAGCTTTCTTT
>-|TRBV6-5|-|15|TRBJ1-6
CASSWSDSYNSPLHF
TGTGCCAGCAGCTGGTCAGACTCCTATAATTCACCCCTCCACTTT
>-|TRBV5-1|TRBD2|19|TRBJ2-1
CASSLGLAGDVWVGNEQFF
TGCGCCAGCAGCCTGGGACTAGCGGGGGACGTTTGGGTGGGCAATGAGCAGTTCTTC
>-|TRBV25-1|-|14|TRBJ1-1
CASSEAGLYTEAFF
TGTGCCAGCAGTGAGGCAGGATTGTACACTGAAGCTTTCTTT
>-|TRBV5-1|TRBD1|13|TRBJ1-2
CASSATGRDGYTF
TGCGCCAGCAGCGCGACAGGGCGGGATGGCTACACCTTC
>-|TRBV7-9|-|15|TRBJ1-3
CASSLFSGSGNTIYF
TGTGCCAGCAGCTTATTTTCGGGCTCTGGAAACACCATATATTTT
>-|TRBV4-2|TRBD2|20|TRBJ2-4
CASSQDGVYSGANHKNIQYF
TGTGCCAGCAGCCAAGACGGTGTCTATAGCGGGGCAAATCACAAAAACATTCAGTACTTC
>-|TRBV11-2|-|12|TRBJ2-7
CASSSQGYEQYF
TGTGCCAGCAGCTCACAGGGCTACGAGCAGTACTTC
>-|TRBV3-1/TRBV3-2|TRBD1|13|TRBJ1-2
CASSLQGIHGYTF
TGTGCCAGCAGCCTACAGGGGATTCATGGCTACACCTTC
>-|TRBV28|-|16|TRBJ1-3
CASSLWTGDSGNTIYF
TGTGCCAGCAGTTTATGGACCGGGGACTCTGGAAACACCATATATTTT
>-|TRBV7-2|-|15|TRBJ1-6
CASSPLINGGSPLHF
TGTGCCAGCAGTCCCCTAATAAACGGAGGTTCACCCCTCCACTTT
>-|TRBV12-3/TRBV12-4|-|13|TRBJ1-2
CASSFEGLWGYTF
TGTGCCAGCAGTTTTGAGGGGTTGTGGGGCTACACCTTC
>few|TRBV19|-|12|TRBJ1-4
CASRHSNEKLFF
TGTGCCAGTAGGCACAGCAATGAAAAACTGTTTTTT
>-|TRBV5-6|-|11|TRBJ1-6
CASSRDSPLHF
TGTGCCAGCAGTAGGGATTCACCCCTCCACTTT
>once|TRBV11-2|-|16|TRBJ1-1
CTSTPYSGFTNTEAFF
TGTACCAGCACCCCTTATTCGGGGTTCACGAACACTGAAGCTTTCTTT
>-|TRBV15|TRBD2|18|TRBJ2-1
CATSRTSGGLLLYNEQFF
TGTGCCACCAGCAGGACTAGCGGGGGGCTTCTACTTTACAATGAGCAGTTCTTC
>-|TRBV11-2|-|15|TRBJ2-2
CASSLLQGGPGELFF
TGTGCCAGCAGCTTACTCCAGGGAGGTCCCGGGGAGCTGTTTTTT
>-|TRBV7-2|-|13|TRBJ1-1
CASREGGLTEAFF
TGTGCCAGCAGGGAAGGGGGGCTTACTGAAGCTTTCTTT
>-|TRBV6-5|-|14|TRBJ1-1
CASSSPRGRTEAFF
TGTGCCAGCAGTTCACCCAGGGGTAGAACTGAAGCTTTCTTT
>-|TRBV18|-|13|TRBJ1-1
CASSPFENTEAFF
TGTGCCAGCTCACCCTTTGAGAACACTGAAGCTTTCTTT
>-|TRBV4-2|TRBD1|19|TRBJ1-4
CASSHKGGTGPLTDEKLFF
TGTGCCAGCAGCCACAAAGGGGGGACAGGGCCACTAACCGACGAAAAACTGTTTTTT
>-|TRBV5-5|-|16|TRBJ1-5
CASSLDFGQYYQPQHF
TGTGCCAGCAGCTTGGATTTTGGACAGTACTATCAGCCCCAGCATTTT
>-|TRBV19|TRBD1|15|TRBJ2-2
CASSMGTGRYGELFF
TGTGCCAGTAGTATGGGGACAGGGAGGTACGGGGAGCTGTTTTTT
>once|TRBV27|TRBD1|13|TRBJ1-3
CASSRDSGNTIYF
TGTGCCAGCAGTCGGGACAGTGGAAACACCATATATTTT
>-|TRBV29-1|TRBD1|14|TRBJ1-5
CSVRDRGSNQPQHF
TGCAGCGTCCGCGACAGGGGTAGCAATCAGCCCCAGCATTTT
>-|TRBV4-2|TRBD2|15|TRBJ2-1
CASSQPSGGANEQFF
TGTGCCAGCAGCCAACCCAGCGGGGGGGCGAATGAGCAGTTCTTC
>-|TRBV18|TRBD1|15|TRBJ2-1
CASSLRDRPGDEQFF
TGTGCCAGCTCTCTCCGGGACAGACCAGGGGATGAGCAGTTCTTC
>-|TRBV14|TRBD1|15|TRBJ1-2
CASSPRTGYPYGYTF
TGTGCCAGCAGCCCACGGACAGGGTACCCCTATGGCTACACCTTC
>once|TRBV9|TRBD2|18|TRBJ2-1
CASSNRLAGGDSYNEQFF
TGTGCCAGCAGCAACCGACTAGCGGGGGGTGACTCCTACAATGAGCAGTTCTTC
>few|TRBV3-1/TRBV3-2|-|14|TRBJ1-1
CASRGDETNTEAFF
TGTGCCAGCAGAGGTGACGAAACAAACACTGAAGCTTTCTTT
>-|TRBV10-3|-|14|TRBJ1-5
CAISESTGTQPQHF
TGTGCCATCAGTGAGTCCACAGGGACTCAGCCCCAGCATTTT
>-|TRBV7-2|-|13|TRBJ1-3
CASSWGPGNTIYF
TGTGCCAGCAGCTGGGGACCTGGAAACACCATATATTTT
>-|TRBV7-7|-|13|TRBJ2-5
CASSFPGTETQYF
TGTGCCAGCAGCTTCCCCGGGACAGAGACCCAGTACTTC
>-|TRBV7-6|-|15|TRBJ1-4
CASSHFDGARAKLFF
TGTGCCAGCAGCCACTTCGATGGGGCGAGGGCAAAACTGTTTTTT
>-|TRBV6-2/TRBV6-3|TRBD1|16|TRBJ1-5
CASSYSNRGQGQPQHF
TGTGCCAGCAGTTACTCGAACAGGGGACAAGGGCAGCCCCAGCATTTT
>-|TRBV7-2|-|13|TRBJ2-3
CASSLGFGDTQYF
TGTGCCAGCAGCTTAGGATTCGGGGATACGCAGTATTTT